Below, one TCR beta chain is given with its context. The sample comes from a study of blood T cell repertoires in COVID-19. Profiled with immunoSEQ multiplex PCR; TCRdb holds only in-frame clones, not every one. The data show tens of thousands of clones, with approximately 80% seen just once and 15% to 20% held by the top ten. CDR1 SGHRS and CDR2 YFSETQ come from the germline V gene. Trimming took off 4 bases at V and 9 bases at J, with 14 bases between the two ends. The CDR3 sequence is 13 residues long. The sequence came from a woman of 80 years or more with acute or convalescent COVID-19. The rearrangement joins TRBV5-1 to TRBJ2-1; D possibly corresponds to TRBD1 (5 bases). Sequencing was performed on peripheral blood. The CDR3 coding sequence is TGCGCCAGCAGCCAGGGCTATCGGAGTGAGCAGTTCTTC. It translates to CASSQGYRSEQFF.